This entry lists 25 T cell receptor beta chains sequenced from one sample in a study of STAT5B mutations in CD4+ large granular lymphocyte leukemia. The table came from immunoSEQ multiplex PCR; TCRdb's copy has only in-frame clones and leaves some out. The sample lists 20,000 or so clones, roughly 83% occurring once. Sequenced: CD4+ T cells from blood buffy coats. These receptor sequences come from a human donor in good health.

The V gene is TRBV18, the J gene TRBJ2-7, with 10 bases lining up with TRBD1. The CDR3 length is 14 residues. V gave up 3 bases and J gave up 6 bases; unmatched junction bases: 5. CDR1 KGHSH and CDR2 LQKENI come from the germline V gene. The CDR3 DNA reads TGTGCCAGCTCACCGGACAGGGGGGAATCCGAGCAGTACTTC. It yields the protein CASSPDRGESEQYF.

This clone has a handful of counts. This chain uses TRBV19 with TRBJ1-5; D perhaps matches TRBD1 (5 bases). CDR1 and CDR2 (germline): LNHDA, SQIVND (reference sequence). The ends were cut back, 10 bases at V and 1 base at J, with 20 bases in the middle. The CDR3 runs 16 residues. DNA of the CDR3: TGTGCCACGGGCCCTATTGAGGGGAGAAGCAATCAGCCCCAGCATTTT. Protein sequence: CATGPIEGRSNQPQHF.

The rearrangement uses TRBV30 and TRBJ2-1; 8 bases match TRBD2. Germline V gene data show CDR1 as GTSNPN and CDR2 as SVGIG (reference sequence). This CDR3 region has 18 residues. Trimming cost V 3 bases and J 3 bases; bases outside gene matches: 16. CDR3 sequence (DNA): TGTGCCTGGAGCCCCTCTCCGGGACTAGGAACAGTCTACAATGAGCAGTTCTTC. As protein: CAWSPSPGLGTVYNEQFF. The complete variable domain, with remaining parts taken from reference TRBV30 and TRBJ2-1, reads SQTIHQWPATLVQPVGSPLSLECTVEGTSNPNLYWYRQAAGRGLQLLFYSVGIGQISSEVPQNLSASRPQDRQFILSSKKLLLSDSGFYLCAWSPSPGLGTVYNEQFFGPGTRLTVL.

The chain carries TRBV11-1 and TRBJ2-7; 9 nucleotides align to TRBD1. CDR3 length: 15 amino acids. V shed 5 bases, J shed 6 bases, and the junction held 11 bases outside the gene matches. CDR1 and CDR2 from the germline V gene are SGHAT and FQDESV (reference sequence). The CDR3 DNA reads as TGTGCCAGCAGCATCCGACGCGGGACAGGGCGCGAGCAGTACTTC. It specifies CASSIRRGTGREQYF.

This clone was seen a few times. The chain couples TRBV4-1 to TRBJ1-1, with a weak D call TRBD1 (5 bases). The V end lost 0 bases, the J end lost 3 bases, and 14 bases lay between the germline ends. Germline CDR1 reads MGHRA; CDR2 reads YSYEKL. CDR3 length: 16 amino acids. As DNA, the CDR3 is TGCGCCAGCAGCCAAGAAGGGCAGGGTAGGTACACTGAAGCTTTCTTT. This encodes CASSQEGQGRYTEAFF.

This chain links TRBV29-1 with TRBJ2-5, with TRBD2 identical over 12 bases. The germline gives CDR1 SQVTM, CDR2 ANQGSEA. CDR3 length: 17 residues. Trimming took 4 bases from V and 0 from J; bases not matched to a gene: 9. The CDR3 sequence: CSVVGSSGREYQETQYF. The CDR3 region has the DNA TGCAGCGTTGTTGGGTCTAGCGGGAGGGAGTACCAAGAGACCCAGTACTTC.

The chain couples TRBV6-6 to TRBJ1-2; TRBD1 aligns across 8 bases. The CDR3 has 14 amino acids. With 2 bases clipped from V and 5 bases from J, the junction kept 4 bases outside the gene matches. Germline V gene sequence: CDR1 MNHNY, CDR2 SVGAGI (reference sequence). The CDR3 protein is CASSYGTGSYGYTF. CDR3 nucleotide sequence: TGTGCCAGCAGTTACGGGACAGGCTCTTATGGCTACACCTTC.

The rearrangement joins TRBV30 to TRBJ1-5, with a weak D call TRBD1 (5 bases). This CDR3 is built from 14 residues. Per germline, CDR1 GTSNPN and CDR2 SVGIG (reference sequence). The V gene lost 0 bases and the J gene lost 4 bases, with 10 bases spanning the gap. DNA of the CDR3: TGTGCCTGGAGTGTTTGGCAGGGAAATCAGCCCCAGCATTTT. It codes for CAWSVWQGNQPQHF.

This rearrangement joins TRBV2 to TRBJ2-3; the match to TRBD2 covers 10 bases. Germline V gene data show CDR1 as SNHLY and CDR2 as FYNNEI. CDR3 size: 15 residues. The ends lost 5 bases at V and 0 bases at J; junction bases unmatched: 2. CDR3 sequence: CASSPAGGSTDTQYF. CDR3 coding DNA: TGTGCCAGCAGTCCAGCGGGAGGGAGCACAGATACGCAGTATTTT.

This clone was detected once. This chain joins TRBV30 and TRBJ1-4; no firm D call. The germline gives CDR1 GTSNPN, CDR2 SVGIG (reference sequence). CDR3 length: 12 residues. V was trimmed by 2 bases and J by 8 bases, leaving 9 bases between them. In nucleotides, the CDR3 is TGTGCCTGGAGTCTTATTGAGGAAAAACTGTTTTTT. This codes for CAWSLIEEKLFF. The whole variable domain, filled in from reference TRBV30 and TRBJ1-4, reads SQTIHQWPATLVQPVGSPLSLECTVEGTSNPNLYWYRQAAGRGLQLLFYSVGIGQISSEVPQNLSASRPQDRQFILSSKKLLLSDSGFYLCAWSLIEEKLFFGSGTQLSVL.

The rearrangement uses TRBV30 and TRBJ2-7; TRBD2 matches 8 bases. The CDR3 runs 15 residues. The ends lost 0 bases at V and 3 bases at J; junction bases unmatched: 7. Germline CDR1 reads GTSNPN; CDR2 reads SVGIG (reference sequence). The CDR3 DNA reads TGTGCCTGGAGTGTACGACTAGCGAGAGTCTACGAGCAGTACTTC. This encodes CAWSVRLARVYEQYF.

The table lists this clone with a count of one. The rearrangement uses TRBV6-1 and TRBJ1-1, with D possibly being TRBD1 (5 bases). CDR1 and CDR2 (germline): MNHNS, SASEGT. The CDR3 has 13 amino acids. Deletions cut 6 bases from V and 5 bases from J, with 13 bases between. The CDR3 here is CASSTRESTEAFF. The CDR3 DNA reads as TGTGCCAGCAGCACCAGGGAAAGTACTGAAGCTTTCTTT.

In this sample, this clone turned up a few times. The CDR3 sequence is CASRRTGELGQPQHF. The CDR3 DNA reads TGTGCCAGCAGACGGACAGGGGAACTGGGTCAGCCCCAGCATTTT. The J gene is TRBJ1-5, the V gene TRBV2; TRBD1 agrees at 9 bases. Germline-derived CDR1 and CDR2 are SNHLY and FYNNEI. J lost 6 bases, V lost 6 bases, and 9 bases had no gene match. The CDR3 runs 15 residues.

The CDR3 reads CASSHPRSSGANVLTF. CDR3 nucleotides: TGTGCCAGCAGCCATCCTAGAAGCTCTGGGGCCAACGTCCTGACTTTC. The chain links TRBV7-9 to TRBJ2-6; no firm D call. Per germline, CDR1 SEHNR and CDR2 FQNEAQ (reference sequence). V lost 5 bases to trimming and J lost 0 bases, with 11 bases between them. The CDR3 extends over 16 amino acids.

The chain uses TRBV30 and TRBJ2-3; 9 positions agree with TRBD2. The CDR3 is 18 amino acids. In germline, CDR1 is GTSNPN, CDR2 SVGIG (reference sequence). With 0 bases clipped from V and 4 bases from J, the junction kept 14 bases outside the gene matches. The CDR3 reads CAWSVKVGSGSGADTQYF. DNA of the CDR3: TGTGCCTGGAGTGTTAAGGTTGGTAGCGGGAGTGGAGCAGATACGCAGTATTTT.

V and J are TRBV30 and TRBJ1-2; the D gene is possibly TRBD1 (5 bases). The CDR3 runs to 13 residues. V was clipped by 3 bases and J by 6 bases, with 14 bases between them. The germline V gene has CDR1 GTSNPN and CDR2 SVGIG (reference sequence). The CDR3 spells CAWRKQVVHGYTF. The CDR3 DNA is TGTGCCTGGAGGAAACAGGTAGTTCATGGCTACACCTTC.

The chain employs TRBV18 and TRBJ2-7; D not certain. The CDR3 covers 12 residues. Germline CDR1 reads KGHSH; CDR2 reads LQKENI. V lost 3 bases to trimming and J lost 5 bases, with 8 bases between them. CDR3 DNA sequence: TGTGCCAGCTCACCCCAGGCCCACGAGCAGTACTTC. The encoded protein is CASSPQAHEQYF.

Here the CDR3 DNA reads TGTGCCAGCAGCTTGACCCAGGATAGAGGCTACACCTTC. Its translation is CASSLTQDRGYTF. This chain connects TRBV5-6 to TRBJ1-2; the D is unclear. The V and J ends lost 1 base and 8 bases respectively, with 12 bases between them. The length of the CDR3 is 13 residues. Germline V gives CDR1 SGHDT, CDR2 YYEEEE.

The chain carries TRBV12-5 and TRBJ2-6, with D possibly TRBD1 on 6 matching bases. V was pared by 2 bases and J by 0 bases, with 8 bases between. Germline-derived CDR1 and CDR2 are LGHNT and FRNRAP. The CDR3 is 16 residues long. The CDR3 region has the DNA TGTGCTAGTGGTTTGACAGGGATCTCTGGGGCCAACGTCCTGACTTTC. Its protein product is CASGLTGISGANVLTF.

The CDR3 sequence: CASSQRGAEAFF. The CDR3 nucleotides read TGTGCCAGCAGCCAAAGGGGGGCTGAAGCTTTCTTT. The rearrangement links TRBV14 to TRBJ1-1; TRBD1 might be the D (6 bases). Trimming removed 2 bases at V and 6 bases at J, with 7 bases between. The germline V gene encodes CDR1 SGHDN and CDR2 FVKESK. This CDR3 is built from 12 residues. Looking up the rest from reference TRBV14 and TRBJ1-1 gives the full variable domain: EAGVTQFPSHSVIEKGQTVTLRCDPISGHDNLYWYRRVMGKEIKFLLHFVKESKQDESGMPNNRFLAERTGGTYSTLKVQPAELEDSGVYFCASSQRGAEAFFGQGTRLTVV.

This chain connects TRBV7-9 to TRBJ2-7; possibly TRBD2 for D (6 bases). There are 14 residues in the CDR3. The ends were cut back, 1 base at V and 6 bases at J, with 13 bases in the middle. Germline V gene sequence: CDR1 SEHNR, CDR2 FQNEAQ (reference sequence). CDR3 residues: CASSLVGGGVEQYF. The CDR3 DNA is TGTGCCAGCAGCTTAGTGGGGGGAGGCGTCGAGCAGTACTTC.

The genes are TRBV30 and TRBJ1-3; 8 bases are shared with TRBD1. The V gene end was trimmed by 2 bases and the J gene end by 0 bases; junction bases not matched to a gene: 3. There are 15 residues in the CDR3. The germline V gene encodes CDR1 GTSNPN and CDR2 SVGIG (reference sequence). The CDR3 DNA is TGTGCCTGGAGTTCAGGGGGCTTCTCTGGAAACACCATATATTTT. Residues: CAWSSGGFSGNTIYF. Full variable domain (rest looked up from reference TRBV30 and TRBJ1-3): SQTIHQWPATLVQPVGSPLSLECTVEGTSNPNLYWYRQAAGRGLQLLFYSVGIGQISSEVPQNLSASRPQDRQFILSSKKLLLSDSGFYLCAWSSGGFSGNTIYFGEGSWLTVV.

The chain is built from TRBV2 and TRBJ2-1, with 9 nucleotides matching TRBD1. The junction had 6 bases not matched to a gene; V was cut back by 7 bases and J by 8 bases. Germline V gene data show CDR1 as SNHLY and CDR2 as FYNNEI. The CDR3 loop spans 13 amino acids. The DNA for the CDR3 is TGTGCCAGCAAGGACAGGGGTTTCTATGAGCAGTTCTTC. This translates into CASKDRGFYEQFF.

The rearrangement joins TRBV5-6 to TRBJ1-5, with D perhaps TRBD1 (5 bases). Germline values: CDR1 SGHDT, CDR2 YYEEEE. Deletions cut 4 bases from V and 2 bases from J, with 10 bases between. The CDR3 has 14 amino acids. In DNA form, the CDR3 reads TGTGCCAGCAGCCGGAGGGGCGGCAATCAGCCCCAGCATTTT. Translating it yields CASSRRGGNQPQHF.

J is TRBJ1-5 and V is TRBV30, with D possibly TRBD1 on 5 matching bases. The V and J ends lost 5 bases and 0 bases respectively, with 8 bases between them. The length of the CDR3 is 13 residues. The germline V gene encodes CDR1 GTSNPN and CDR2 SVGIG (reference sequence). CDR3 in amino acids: CAWAGHSNQPQHF. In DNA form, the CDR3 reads TGTGCCTGGGCAGGGCATAGCAATCAGCCCCAGCATTTT.